These 23 T cell receptor beta chains were sequenced from one sample in a study of cytomegalovirus exposure and HLA in healthy donors. PCR used 60 Vbeta primers and 13 Jbeta primers. Here immunoSEQ multiplex PCR was the method, and the copy in TCRdb shows in-frame clones only, minus some. The sample includes 100,000 to 150,000 clones. The material sequenced was PBMCs. The source is a man between 18 and 29 years old in good health and CMV-seronegative.

V usage is TRBV7-7 and J usage is TRBJ2-3, with TRBD1 as a possible D gene (5 bases). Germline V gene data show CDR1 as SSHAT and CDR2 as FNYEAQ (reference sequence). V was shortened by 4 bases and J by 10 bases, with 15 bases between the two germline ends. The CDR3 has 13 amino acids. In DNA, the CDR3 is TGTGCCAGCAGCTCCCTCGGACAAGAAGCGCAGTATTTT. This codes for CASSSLGQEAQYF.

J is TRBJ2-2 and V is TRBV1; TRBD2 is the table's D call and was not checked against the DNA. TRBV1 is a listed pseudogene. The CDR3 is 16 residues long. The CDR3 nucleotides read TGCACCAGCAGCCAAGATGGTCGGGATAACACCGGGGAGCTGTTTTTT. Translating gives CTSSQDGRDNTGELFF.

The V and J genes are TRBV19 and TRBJ1-6; 8 nucleotides match TRBD1. The ends lost 5 bases at V and 7 bases at J; junction bases unmatched: 16. This CDR3 has 18 amino acids. From germline, CDR1 is LNHDA and CDR2 SQIVND (reference sequence). CDR3 sequence: CASSRSVWTGPENSPLHF. The CDR3 DNA is TGTGCCAGTAGTCGGAGCGTATGGACAGGGCCGGAGAATTCACCCCTCCACTTT.

The chain couples TRBV5-1 to TRBJ1-1, with 7 nucleotides matching TRBD1. The trim removed 4 bases at V and 4 bases at J, leaving 13 bases unmatched. Germline values: CDR1 SGHRS, CDR2 YFSETQ. The CDR3 sequence is 16 residues long. This chain's CDR3 is CASSLEVTGSGTEAFF. CDR3 coding DNA: TGCGCCAGCAGCCTCGAGGTGACAGGGAGTGGCACTGAAGCTTTCTTT.

V gene TRBV19 combines with J gene TRBJ1-2; D unclear. Trimming left V 3 bases short and J 0 bases short, with 8 bases between. Germline-derived CDR1 and CDR2 are LNHDA and SQIVND (reference sequence). This CDR3 spans 14 amino acids. The CDR3 DNA reads as TGTGCCAGTAGTATTTTTGAGGCTAACTATGGCTACACCTTC. This codes for CASSIFEANYGYTF. The complete variable domain, with remaining parts taken from reference TRBV19 and TRBJ1-2, reads DGGITQSPKYLFRKEGQNVTLSCEQNLNHDAMYWYRQDPGQGLRLIYYSQIVNDFQKGDIAEGYSVSREKKESFPLTVTSAQKNPTAFYLCASSIFEANYGYTFGSGTRLTVV.

The chain has TRBV7-9 and TRBJ2-4; perhaps TRBD2 as D (5 bases). V lost 4 bases, J lost 8 bases, and 9 bases lay in between. This CDR3 contains 12 residues. Germline V gives CDR1 SEHNR, CDR2 FQNEAQ (reference sequence). The CDR3 region is CASSSFGDIQYF. The CDR3 region has the DNA TGTGCCAGCAGCTCCTTCGGGGACATTCAGTACTTC.

This sequence joins TRBV11-2 and TRBJ1-5, with D perhaps TRBD1 (5 bases). The CDR3 extends over 14 amino acids. Trimming stripped 1 base from V and 11 bases from J, with 15 bases between. CDR1 is SGHAT and CDR2 is FQNNGV in the germline V gene. Here the CDR3 reads CASSLVRGSGTQHF. The CDR3 coding sequence is TGTGCCAGCAGCTTAGTTCGGGGGTCAGGGACCCAGCATTTT.

This chain links TRBV7-2 with TRBJ2-7; D is perhaps TRBD2 (7 bases). The CDR3 covers 14 residues. V was trimmed by 3 bases and J by 3 bases, leaving 12 bases between them. Germline CDR1 and CDR2: SGHTA and FQGNSA. This chain's CDR3 is CASSLEGGNYEQYF. The CDR3 coding sequence is TGTGCCAGCAGCTTGGAGGGGGGGAACTACGAGCAGTACTTC.

The chain joins TRBV7-9 to TRBJ1-1; D ambiguous. The CDR3 sequence is 18 residues long. Germline V gene data show CDR1 as SEHNR and CDR2 as FQNEAQ (reference sequence). Between the trimmed V and J ends, which lost 6 bases and 0 bases, there was a span of 23 bases. CDR3 sequence (DNA): TGTGCCAGCAGTTTACGCCTTCGGAGGGCGCCCATGAACACTGAAGCTTTCTTT. Protein sequence: CASSLRLRRAPMNTEAFF. The whole variable domain, filled in from reference TRBV7-9 and TRBJ1-1, reads DTGVSQNPRHKITKRGQNVTFRCDPISEHNRLYWYRQTLGQGPEFLTYFQNEAQLEKSRLLSDRFSAERPKGSFSTLEIQRTEQGDSAMYLCASSLRLRRAPMNTEAFFGQGTRLTVV.

The chain links TRBV7-9 to TRBJ1-6; D not resolved. CDR3 length: 15 amino acids. Germline CDR1 is SEHNR and CDR2 is FQNEAQ (reference sequence). Trimming stripped 2 bases from V and 6 bases from J, with 11 bases between. The DNA of the CDR3 is TGTGCCAGCAGCTTATCCTTAGGAGGTAATTCACCCCTCCACTTT. Protein product: CASSLSLGGNSPLHF.

This chain uses TRBV7-3 with TRBJ1-1; D may be TRBD1 (6 bases). Per germline, CDR1 SGHTA and CDR2 FQGTGA. The CDR3 has 17 amino acids. V gave up 1 base and J gave up 3 bases, with 18 bases separating them. The CDR3 sequence is CASSLNGGGYLDTEAFF. In nucleotides, the CDR3 is TGTGCCAGCAGCTTAAACGGGGGGGGCTATCTGGACACTGAAGCTTTCTTT.

The chain combines TRBV2 with TRBJ1-1, with D uncertain. Trimming took 4 bases from V and 4 from J, leaving 10 bases between them. CDR1 is SNHLY, CDR2 FYNNEI, per germline. The CDR3 has 13 amino acids. CDR3 sequence reads: CASSVRVSTEAFF. DNA for the CDR3: TGTGCCAGCAGTGTTAGAGTTTCCACTGAAGCTTTCTTT.

The chain links TRBV2 to TRBJ2-1, with 8 bases matching TRBD1. Trimming at V came to 7 bases and at J to 5 bases, leaving 10 bases not matched to a gene. The CDR3 totals 15 residues. Germline V lookup: CDR1 SNHLY, CDR2 FYNNEI. CDR3 bases: TGTGCCAGCAACCGCCAAGCAGGGGGCCACAATGAGCAGTTCTTC. Protein sequence: CASNRQAGGHNEQFF.

The genes are TRBV29-1 and TRBJ2-1, with 11 bases identical to TRBD2. Unmatched junction bases numbered 3, after V lost 5 bases and J lost 6 bases. The CDR3 loop spans 13 amino acids. CDR1 and CDR2 (germline): SQVTM, ANQGSEA. CDR3 amino acids: CSVHGLAGNEQFF. The CDR3 DNA follows: TGCAGCGTTCATGGACTAGCGGGCAATGAGCAGTTCTTC.

The gene calls are TRBV28 and TRBJ2-1; 7 bases are shared with TRBD1. Germline V gene data show CDR1 as MDHEN and CDR2 as SYDVKM. The CDR3 sequence is 15 residues long. V was clipped by 8 bases and J by 3 bases; unmatched bases: 10. The CDR3 bases are TGTGCCAGCCAGCCCCCGGGACAGTTCTACAATGAGCAGTTCTTC. Translated, it gives CASQPPGQFYNEQFF. The variable domain in full, completed from reference TRBV28 and TRBJ2-1, reads DVKVTQSSRYLVKRTGEKVFLECVQDMDHENMFWYRQDPGLGLRLIYFSYDVKMKEKGDIPEGYSVSREKKERFSLILESASTNQTSMYLCASQPPGQFYNEQFFGPGTRLTVL.

The gene calls are TRBV30 and TRBJ1-1; TRBD1 aligns across 8 bases. The CDR3 runs 13 residues. In germline, CDR1 is GTSNPN, CDR2 SVGIG (reference sequence). V gave up 4 bases and J gave up 4 bases; unmatched junction bases: 5. This chain's CDR3 is CAWMNRGITEAFF. The CDR3 DNA reads as TGTGCCTGGATGAACAGGGGGATCACTGAAGCTTTCTTT.

The gene calls are TRBV9 and TRBJ2-3; 13 bases map to TRBD2. Germline lookup yields CDR1 SGDLS and CDR2 YYNGEE. V lost 3 bases, J lost 4 bases, and 5 bases stayed unmatched. This CDR3 comprises 16 residues. The CDR3, as DNA: TGTGCCAGCAGCGCCCCCGGACTAGCGGGAGCAGATACGCAGTATTTT. As protein: CASSAPGLAGADTQYF.

V is TRBV7-9 and J is TRBJ2-1, with D maybe TRBD1 (6 bases). Trimming cost V 5 bases and J 10 bases, with 15 bases left between them. The CDR3 is 13 residues long. Germline-derived CDR1 and CDR2 are SEHNR and FQNEAQ (reference sequence). The CDR3, as DNA: TGTGCCAGCAGCCCCCCCGGTGACAGGGAGCAGTTCTTC. It codes for CASSPPGDREQFF. The full variable domain, rest sourced from reference TRBV7-9 and TRBJ2-1, is DTGVSQNPRHKITKRGQNVTFRCDPISEHNRLYWYRQTLGQGPEFLTYFQNEAQLEKSRLLSDRFSAERPKGSFSTLEIQRTEQGDSAMYLCASSPPGDREQFFGPGTRLTVL.

Details on this clone: At the DNA level, this CDR3 is encoded by other sequences in the same sample as well. The V and J genes are TRBV27 and TRBJ2-2, with 7 bases that match TRBD1. Germline trimming cut 4 bases from V and 1 base from J; bases unmatched to any gene: 0. Germline V gives CDR1 MNHEY, CDR2 SMNVEV (reference sequence). The CDR3 has 14 residues. The CDR3 loop reads CASSWTGNTGELFF. CDR3 DNA: TGTGCCAGCAGTTGGACAGGGAACACCGGGGAGCTGTTTTTT.

The V call is TRBV7-2, the J call TRBJ2-1, with 12 positions matching TRBD2. Per the germline V gene, CDR1 is SGHTA and CDR2 is FQGNSA. V trimming: 5 bases; J trimming: 4 bases; junction bases outside the gene matches: 9. This CDR3 spans 17 amino acids. The CDR3 sequence is CASSPAGLAGRYNEQFF. For the CDR3, the DNA is TGTGCCAGCAGCCCAGCAGGACTAGCGGGAAGATACAATGAGCAGTTCTTC.

The V gene is TRBV4-2, the J gene TRBJ2-4, with a weak D call TRBD2 (5 bases). Trimming left V 4 bases short and J 5 bases short, with 15 bases between. Germline CDR1 LGHNA, CDR2 YNFKEQ. This CDR3 spans 15 amino acids. CDR3 bases: TGTGCCAGCAGCCCTGGCCGGGGTGGGGAAAACATTCAGTACTTC. Its translation is CASSPGRGGENIQYF.

The chain carries TRBV11-1 and TRBJ2-1, with D possibly TRBD1 on 7 matching bases. Trimming removed 3 bases from V and 8 bases from J, with 23 bases in between. The CDR3 is made up of 17 amino acids. The germline CDR1 and CDR2 sequences are SGHAT and FQDESV (reference sequence). CDR3 sequence (DNA): TGTGCCAGCAGCTTGCTCTTTAGGCCAGGGGGGATAGATGAGCAGTTCTTC. It is translated as CASSLLFRPGGIDEQFF.

The rearrangement uses TRBV2 and TRBJ1-1, with 8 bases identical to TRBD1. CDR1 SNHLY and CDR2 FYNNEI come from the germline V gene. The CDR3 extends over 14 amino acids. The J segment lost 0 bases and the V segment lost 6 bases, leaving 3 bases of the junction unmatched. The CDR3 sequence: CASSTRGLNTEAFF. In DNA form, the CDR3 reads TGTGCCAGCAGCACCAGGGGGCTGAACACTGAAGCTTTCTTT.